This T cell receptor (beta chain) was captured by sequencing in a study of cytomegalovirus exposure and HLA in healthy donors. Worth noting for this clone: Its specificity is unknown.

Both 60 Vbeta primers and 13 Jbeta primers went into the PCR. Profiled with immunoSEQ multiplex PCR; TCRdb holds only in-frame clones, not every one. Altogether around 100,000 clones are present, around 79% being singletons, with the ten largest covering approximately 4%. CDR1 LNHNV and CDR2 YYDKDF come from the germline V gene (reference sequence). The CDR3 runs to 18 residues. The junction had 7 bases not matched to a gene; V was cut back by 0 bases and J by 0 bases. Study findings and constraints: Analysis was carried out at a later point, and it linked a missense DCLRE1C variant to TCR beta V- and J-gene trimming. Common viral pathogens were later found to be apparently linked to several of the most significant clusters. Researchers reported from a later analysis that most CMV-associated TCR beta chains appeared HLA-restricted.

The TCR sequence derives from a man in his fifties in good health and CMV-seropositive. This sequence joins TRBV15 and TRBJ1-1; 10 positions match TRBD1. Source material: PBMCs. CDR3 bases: TGTGCCACCAGCAGAGATTGGGACAGGGGATTCATGAACACTGAAGCTTTCTTT. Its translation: CATSRDWDRGFMNTEAFF. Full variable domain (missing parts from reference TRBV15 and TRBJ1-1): DAMVIQNPRYQVTQFGKPVTLSCSQTLNHNVMYWYQQKSSQAPKLLFHYYDKDFNNEADTPDNFQSRRPNTSFCFLDIRSPGLGDTAMYLCATSRDWDRGFMNTEAFFGQGTRLTVV.